The 23 T cell receptor beta chains given below trace back to one sample, sequenced in a study of OX40 agonist ivuxolimab in advanced cancers. Sequencing used immunoSEQ multiplex PCR; TCRdb keeps in-frame clones, though not all of them. This repertoire shows about 78,000 clones, about 90% found once; its top ten account for under 3.5%. Sequenced material: CD4+ or CD8+ T cells sorted from blood, taken in a trial of the OX40 agonist ivuxolimab. All receptors come from an adult with an advanced solid tumor such as melanoma, head and neck, liver or kidney cancer.

The rearrangement uses TRBV5-1 and TRBJ1-5; 8 positions match TRBD1. Germline V lookup: CDR1 SGHRS, CDR2 YFSETQ. V lost 4 bases to trimming and J lost 2 bases; unmatched junction nucleotides: 8. There are 16 residues in the CDR3. In nucleotides, the CDR3 is TGCGCCAGCAGCCCCGGACAGGGTGGAGGCAATCAGCCCCAGCATTTT. Encoded protein: CASSPGQGGGNQPQHF.

V is TRBV6-4 and J is TRBJ1-1, with 10 bases lining up with TRBD1. J gave up 6 bases and V 2 bases, and 6 bases lay outside the gene matches. Germline V gene data show CDR1 as MRHNA and CDR2 as SNTAGT. CDR3 length: 15 amino acids. In DNA form, the CDR3 reads TGTGCCAGCAGTGACCGGGGGACAGGGGTCTCTGAAGCTTTCTTT. This sequence encodes CASSDRGTGVSEAFF.

The gene calls are TRBV5-1 and TRBJ2-3, with a tentative D call TRBD2 (6 bases). With 4 bases removed from V and 4 bases from J, the gap between germline ends came to 13 bases. The germline V gene encodes CDR1 SGHRS and CDR2 YFSETQ. This CDR3 has 14 amino acids. The DNA for the CDR3 is TGCGCCAGCAGCCCCGGGGGAATTGCAGATACGCAGTATTTT. Translated, it gives CASSPGGIADTQYF.

The rearrangement links TRBV4-2 to TRBJ1-2; D may be TRBD1 (6 bases). Germline CDR1 LGHNA, CDR2 YNFKEQ. The length of the CDR3 is 15 residues. V lost 4 bases to trimming and J lost 7 bases, with 19 bases between them. As DNA, the CDR3 is TGTGCCAGCAGCCCAAGAGGGGGGCAGGGAATTGGCTACACCTTC. Its protein is CASSPRGGQGIGYTF.

The chain uses TRBV5-4 and TRBJ1-1, with D tentatively TRBD1 (5 bases). Looked up from germline, CDR1 is SGHNT and CDR2 is YYREEE (reference sequence). The V end was cut by 6 bases, the J end by 1 base, with 16 bases between. The CDR3 runs 15 residues. The CDR3 region has the DNA TGTGCCAGCACTATTGGGGGACTTGGGAACACTGAAGCTTTCTTT. Its protein product is CASTIGGLGNTEAFF.

This chain uses TRBV29-1 with TRBJ2-7; TRBD2 matches 14 bases. Germline assignment: CDR1 SQVTM and CDR2 ANQGSEA. This CDR3 spans 15 amino acids. The trim removed 5 bases at V and 2 bases at J, leaving 5 bases unmatched. For the CDR3, the DNA is TGCAGCGTTACCGGGACTAGCGGGAGAACCTACGAGCAGTACTTC. Translation gives CSVTGTSGRTYEQYF.

The CDR3 region has the DNA TGTGCCAGCAGCGTAGATGCAGGGGGTTACACTGAAGCTTTCTTT. Residues: CASSVDAGGYTEAFF. The V call is TRBV9, the J call TRBJ1-1, with 7 nucleotides matching TRBD1. Germline trimming cut 0 bases from V and 3 bases from J; bases unmatched to any gene: 5. In germline, CDR1 is SGDLS, CDR2 YYNGEE. This CDR3 has 15 residues.

J is TRBJ2-2 and V is TRBV7-6; 9 bases match TRBD1. J gave up 1 base and V 4 bases, and 4 bases lay outside the gene matches. CDR1 and CDR2 from the germline V gene are SGHVS and FNYEAQ. The CDR3 has 16 residues. CDR3 coding DNA: TGTGCCAGCAGCTGGGACAGGGTGGGGAACACCGGGGAGCTGTTTTTT. Translation: CASSWDRVGNTGELFF.

V and J are TRBV6-5 and TRBJ1-1; 9 bases line up with TRBD1. J was trimmed by 2 bases and V by 5 bases; bases with no gene match: 3. The CDR3 spans 14 residues. Germline lookup yields CDR1 MNHEY and CDR2 SVGAGI. The CDR3 reads CASSRDRVNTEAFF. The DNA of the CDR3 is TGTGCCAGCAGTCGGGACAGGGTTAACACTGAAGCTTTCTTT.

This chain uses TRBV5-4 with TRBJ2-3; D gene unclear. CDR3 length: 13 residues. Germline V gene data show CDR1 as SGHNT and CDR2 as YYREEE (reference sequence). Trimming pared 4 bases from V and 2 bases from J, leaving 8 bases between. CDR3 coding DNA: TGTGCCAGCAGCCCCGGGTCCACAGATACGCAGTATTTT. Its protein product is CASSPGSTDTQYF.

This clone was counted a single time. The chain has TRBV11-2 and TRBJ2-7; D is ambiguous. The CDR3 sequence is 12 residues long. CDR1 SGHAT and CDR2 FQNNGV come from the germline V gene. The germline V and J ends were trimmed by 1 base and 5 bases, with 6 bases remaining between them. As DNA, the CDR3 is TGTGCCAGCAGCTTAGTTGTGGACGAGCAGTACTTC. It specifies CASSLVVDEQYF.

The chain has TRBV10-3 and TRBJ1-5; 8 nucleotides line up with TRBD1. The CDR3 sequence is 16 residues long. The germline V gene encodes CDR1 ENHRY and CDR2 SYGVKD. J was trimmed by 3 bases and V by 0 bases; bases with no gene match: 4. CDR3 sequence reads: CAISESGRGPNQPQHF. The CDR3 bases are TGTGCCATCAGTGAGTCGGGCAGGGGGCCCAATCAGCCCCAGCATTTT.

The CDR3 DNA reads TGTGCCAGCAGCCCCGACAATCACGGCGGAAAACTGTTTTTT. Amino acid sequence: CASSPDNHGGKLFF. The chain links TRBV6-6 to TRBJ1-4; D gene ambiguous. Germline CDR1 reads MNHNY; CDR2 reads SVGAGI (reference sequence). Trimming removed 6 bases at V and 10 bases at J, with 18 bases between. The CDR3 spans 14 residues.

The chain uses TRBV5-4 and TRBJ2-7, with a tentative D call TRBD1 (5 bases). CDR1 and CDR2 (germline): SGHNT, YYREEE (reference sequence). The CDR3 has 14 amino acids. V was cut by 5 bases and J by 5 bases, with 17 bases left in between. The CDR3 spells CASRIAGSRNEQYF. CDR3 coding DNA: TGTGCCAGCAGAATCGCAGGGTCTAGGAACGAGCAGTACTTC.

V usage is TRBV5-1 and J usage is TRBJ2-3, with TRBD2 matching 11 bases. The trim removed 1 base at V and 4 bases at J, leaving 5 bases unmatched. The germline gives CDR1 SGHRS, CDR2 YFSETQ. This CDR3 is built from 16 residues. The CDR3 is CASSLSLAGGSDTQYF. CDR3 sequence (DNA): TGCGCCAGCAGCTTGTCTCTAGCGGGGGGCTCAGATACGCAGTATTTT.

This clone was observed once. The V and J genes are TRBV6-6 and TRBJ2-1, with 8 bases lining up with TRBD1. V lost 2 bases to trimming and J lost 8 bases; unmatched junction nucleotides: 11. CDR1 and CDR2 from the germline V gene are MNHNY and SVGAGI (reference sequence). This CDR3 has 16 residues. The CDR3 sequence: CASSYNTWTGRDEQFF. Written as DNA, the CDR3 is TGTGCCAGCAGTTACAATACTTGGACAGGGCGCGATGAGCAGTTCTTC.

The chain couples TRBV7-9 to TRBJ1-1; 8 nucleotides match TRBD1. V trimming: 1 base; J trimming: 0 bases; junction bases outside the gene matches: 1. The CDR3 is made up of 15 amino acids. The germline V gene has CDR1 SEHNR and CDR2 FQNEAQ (reference sequence). The CDR3 protein is CASSLGTGMNTEAFF. The CDR3 DNA reads TGTGCCAGCAGCTTAGGGACAGGGATGAACACTGAAGCTTTCTTT.

This chain connects TRBV19 to TRBJ1-3; D gene unclear. Germline V gene data show CDR1 as LNHDA and CDR2 as SQIVND (reference sequence). Trimming took 5 bases from V and 2 from J, leaving 13 bases between them. The CDR3 is 15 residues long. This chain's CDR3 is CASSPPMATGNTIYF. The CDR3 nucleotides read TGTGCCAGTAGTCCCCCAATGGCCACTGGAAACACCATATATTTT.

In this sample, this clone turned up a few times. The chain uses TRBV19 and TRBJ1-1; D possibly corresponds to TRBD1 (5 bases). Trimming left V 1 base short and J 1 base short, with 7 bases between. CDR3 length equals 14 residues. Germline values: CDR1 LNHDA, CDR2 SQIVND (reference sequence). CDR3 region: CASSIATGNTEAFF. DNA of the CDR3: TGTGCCAGTAGTATAGCCACAGGGAACACTGAAGCTTTCTTT.

In this sample, this clone turned up a few times. The V gene is TRBV10-1, the J gene TRBJ2-3; the D call may be TRBD1 or TRBD2 (5 bases each). CDR1 and CDR2 (germline): WNHNN, SYGVQD (reference sequence). There are 13 residues in the CDR3. V lost 8 bases, J lost 8 bases, and 17 bases lay in between. The CDR3 spells CASSSQGAGTQYF. Here the CDR3 DNA reads TGCGCCAGCTCGAGTCAGGGCGCGGGTACGCAGTATTTT.

With respect to this clone: The junction does not match germline at one end; this may be a read error. The rearrangement uses TRBV5-5 and TRBJ1-5; tentatively, D is TRBD1 (5 bases). The CDR3 loop spans 15 amino acids. Germline loops: CDR1 SGHKS, CDR2 YYEKEE (reference sequence). Here the CDR3 DNA reads TGCGCCAGCAGCCAAGATGCGGGGGGTGATCAGCCCCAGCATTTT. It codes for CASSQDAGGDQPQHF.

As regards this clone: One end of the junction is discordant with germline, which a read error may explain. J is TRBJ2-5 and V is TRBV10-3; 11 bases match TRBD2. Gene TRBJ2-7 matches the end of the DNA better, so the J call may be wrong. Germline-derived CDR1 and CDR2 are ENHRY and SYGVKD. CDR3 size: 11 residues. The CDR3 region is CASGRLDEQYF. The CDR3 region has the DNA TGCGCTAGCGGGAGGCTCGACGAGCAGTACTTC.

This clone has a handful of counts. The rearrangement links TRBV11-2 to TRBJ1-4; 7 nucleotides line up with TRBD1. The V gene end was trimmed by 5 bases and the J gene end by 7 bases; junction bases not matched to a gene: 7. CDR3 length: 14 residues. Per the germline V gene, CDR1 is SGHAT and CDR2 is FQNNGV. The CDR3 loop is CASSRDRVGEKLFF. In nucleotides, the CDR3 is TGTGCCAGCAGCCGAGACAGGGTGGGTGAAAAACTGTTTTTT.